These T cell receptor beta chains were read from a single sample in a study of CD8+CD57+ T cells in acquired aplastic anemia. MiXCR was run by TCRdb on the reads, yielding one entry per CDR3 protein. The sample records about 98,000 distinct CDR3 sequences, roughly two thirds being singletons. The sequenced sample consisted of sorted CD4+, CD8+, or CD8+CD57+ T cells (not recorded which) from PBMCs. The source of these receptors is a human donor with aplastic anemia. Both conserved end residues are trimmed from each CDR3.

TRBV12-3/TRBV12-4	TRBJ1-2	ASSFQQGSSGYT
TRBV10-3	TRBJ2-2	AISSTGELF
TRBV19	TRBJ1-1	ATKDGSGANTEAF
TRBV10-3	TRBJ2-7	AISAGTSGVYEQY
TRBV6-1	TRBJ1-2	ASRPTGGSSYT
TRBV29-1	TRBJ2-7	SAMDRGTSYEQY
TRBV20-1	TRBJ2-7	SARDRQGIAYEQY
TRBV20-1	TRBJ1-1	SALTGTNTEAF
TRBV4-1	TRBJ1-1	ASSQEGTANTEAF
TRBV2	TRBJ1-6	ATYRDNRYNSPLH
TRBV20-1	TRBJ1-4	SARDQQSEKLF
TRBV7-9	TRBJ1-1	AIDRVLNTEAF
TRBV29-1	TRBJ2-1	SVEGQGLNEQF
TRBV2	TRBJ1-2	ASSARDSSGYT
TRBV7-9	TRBJ2-7	ASSLTSGYEQY
TRBV5-4	TRBJ2-7	ASRSGQGTYEQY
TRBV10-3	TRBJ2-5	AASPGAETQY
TRBV7-2	TRBJ2-5	ASSRDRQTQY
TRBV19	TRBJ1-1	ASITDGREDTEAF
TRBV5-1	TRBJ2-7	ASRLGQGAEEQY
TRBV7-2	TRBJ1-6	ATKDRDYNSPLH
TRBV19	TRBJ1-5	ASRIRDSNQPQH
TRBV2	TRBJ1-5	ASSGRTGEDQPQH
TRBV11-1	TRBJ2-2	ASSPPGWRITGELF
TRBV20-1	TRBJ2-7	SAHAGVSYEQY
TRBV15	TRBJ1-5	ATSSERGTFQPQH
TRBV2	TRBJ2-7	ASSPGQGRTY
TRBV3-1	TRBJ2-5	ASSQDLGQETQY
TRBV7-9	TRBJ2-1	ASSLAGTYNEQF
TRBV10-2	TRBJ2-3	ASRQGTDTQY
TRBV2	TRBJ2-5	ASRVAVVQETQY
TRBV19	TRBJ1-5	ASSITEHSPQH
TRBV29-1	TRBJ2-3	SVFPTSGVTDTQY
TRBV12-3/TRBV12-4	TRBJ2-7	ASSKRTGTYEQY
TRBV19	TRBJ1-6	ASRDRGELGSPLH
TRBV24-1	TRBJ2-7	ALAWDRTYEQY
TRBV24-1	TRBJ2-5	ATSDFQGAQETQY
TRBV11-3	TRBJ2-3	ASLGTVSTDTQY
TRBV10-3	TRBJ2-2	AISEDGDTGELF
TRBV14	TRBJ1-2	ASSHERTASPT
TRBV4-3	TRBJ1-5	ASSQGQGGQPQH
TRBV6-1	TRBJ2-4	ASSELGLQY
TRBV24-1	TRBJ2-1	ATSGTSGYNEQF
TRBV11-2	TRBJ2-2	ASSLDSYSRLVGGELF
TRBV29-1	TRBJ2-7	SVVWGHEQY